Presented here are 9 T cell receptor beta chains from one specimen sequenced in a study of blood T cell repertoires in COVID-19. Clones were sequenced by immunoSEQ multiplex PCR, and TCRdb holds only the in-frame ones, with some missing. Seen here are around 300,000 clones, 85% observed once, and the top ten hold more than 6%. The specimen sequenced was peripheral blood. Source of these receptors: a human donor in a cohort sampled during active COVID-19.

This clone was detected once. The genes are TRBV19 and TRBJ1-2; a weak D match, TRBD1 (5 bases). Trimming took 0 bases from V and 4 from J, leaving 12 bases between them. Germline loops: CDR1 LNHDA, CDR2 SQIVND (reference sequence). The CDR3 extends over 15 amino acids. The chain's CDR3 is CASSIDDSGRYGYTF. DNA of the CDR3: TGTGCCAGTAGTATAGATGATTCAGGGCGCTATGGCTACACCTTC.

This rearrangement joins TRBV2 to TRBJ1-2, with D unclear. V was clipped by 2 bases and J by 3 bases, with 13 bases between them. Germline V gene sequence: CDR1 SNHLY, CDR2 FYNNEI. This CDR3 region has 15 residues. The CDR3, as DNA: TGTGCCAGCAGTGAACAGGCTCTCTTGGACTATGGCTACACCTTC. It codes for CASSEQALLDYGYTF.

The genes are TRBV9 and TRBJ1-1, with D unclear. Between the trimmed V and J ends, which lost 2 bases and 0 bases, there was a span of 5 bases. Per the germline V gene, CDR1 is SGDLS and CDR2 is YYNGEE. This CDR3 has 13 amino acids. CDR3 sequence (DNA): TGTGCCAGCAGCGTTCAGGTGAACACTGAAGCTTTCTTT. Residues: CASSVQVNTEAFF. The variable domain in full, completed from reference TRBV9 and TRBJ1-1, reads DSGVTQTPKHLITATGQRVTLRCSPRSGDLSVYWYQQSLDQGLQFLIQYYNGEERAKGNILERFSAQQFPDLHSELNLSSLELGDSALYFCASSVQVNTEAFFGQGTRLTVV.

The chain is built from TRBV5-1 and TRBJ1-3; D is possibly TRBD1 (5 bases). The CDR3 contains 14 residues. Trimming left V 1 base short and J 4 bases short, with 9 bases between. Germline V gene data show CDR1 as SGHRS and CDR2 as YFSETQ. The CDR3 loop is CASSLNQGGNTIYF. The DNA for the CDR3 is TGCGCCAGCAGCTTGAATCAGGGCGGAAACACCATATATTTT.

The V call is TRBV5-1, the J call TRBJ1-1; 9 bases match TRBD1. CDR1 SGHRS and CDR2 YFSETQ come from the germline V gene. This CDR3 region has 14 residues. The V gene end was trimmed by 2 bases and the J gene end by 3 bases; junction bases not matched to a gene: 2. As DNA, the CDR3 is TGCGCCAGCAGCTTACGGACAGGGGACACTGAAGCTTTCTTT. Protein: CASSLRTGDTEAFF.

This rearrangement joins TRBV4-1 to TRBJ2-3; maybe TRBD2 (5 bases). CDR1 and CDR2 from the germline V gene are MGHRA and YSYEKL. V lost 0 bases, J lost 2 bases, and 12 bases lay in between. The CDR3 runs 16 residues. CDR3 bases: TGCGCCAGCAGCCAAGAGGCGGACTCACACACAGATACGCAGTATTTT. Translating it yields CASSQEADSHTDTQYF.

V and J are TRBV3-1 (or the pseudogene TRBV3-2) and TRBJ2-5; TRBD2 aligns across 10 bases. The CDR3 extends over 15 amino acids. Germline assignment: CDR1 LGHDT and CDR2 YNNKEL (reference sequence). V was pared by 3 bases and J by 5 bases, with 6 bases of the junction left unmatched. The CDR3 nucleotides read TGTGCCAGCAGCCATGGTCTTAGCGGGGGGGAGACCCAGTACTTC. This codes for CASSHGLSGGETQYF.

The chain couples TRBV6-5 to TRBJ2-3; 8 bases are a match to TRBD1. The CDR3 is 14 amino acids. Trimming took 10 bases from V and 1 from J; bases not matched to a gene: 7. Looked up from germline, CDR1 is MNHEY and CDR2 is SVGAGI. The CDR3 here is CATESTGGTDTQYF. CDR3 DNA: TGTGCCACCGAATCGACAGGGGGCACAGATACGCAGTATTTT.

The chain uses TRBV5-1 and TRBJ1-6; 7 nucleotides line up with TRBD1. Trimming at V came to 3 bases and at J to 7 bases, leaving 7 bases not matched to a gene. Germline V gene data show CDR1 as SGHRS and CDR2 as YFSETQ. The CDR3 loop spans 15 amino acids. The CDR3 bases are TGCGCCAGCAGCTGGGGACAGCCAACCAATTCACCCCTCCACTTT. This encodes CASSWGQPTNSPLHF.